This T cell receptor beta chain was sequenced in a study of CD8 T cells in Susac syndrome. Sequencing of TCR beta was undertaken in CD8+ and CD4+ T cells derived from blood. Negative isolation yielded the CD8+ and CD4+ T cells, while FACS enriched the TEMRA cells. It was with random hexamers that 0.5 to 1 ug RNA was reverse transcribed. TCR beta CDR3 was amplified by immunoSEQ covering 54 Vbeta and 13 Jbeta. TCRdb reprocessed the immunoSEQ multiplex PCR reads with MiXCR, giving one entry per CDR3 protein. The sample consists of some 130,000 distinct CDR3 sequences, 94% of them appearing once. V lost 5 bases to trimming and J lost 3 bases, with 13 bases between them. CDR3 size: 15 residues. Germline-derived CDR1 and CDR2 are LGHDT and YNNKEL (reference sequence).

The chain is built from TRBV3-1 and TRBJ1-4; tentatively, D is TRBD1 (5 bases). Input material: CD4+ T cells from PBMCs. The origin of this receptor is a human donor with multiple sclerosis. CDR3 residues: CASSNKGLSNEKLFF. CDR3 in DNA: TGTGCCAGCAGCAACAAGGGACTGTCTAATGAAAAACTGTTTTTT. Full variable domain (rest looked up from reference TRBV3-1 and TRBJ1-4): DTAVSQTPKYLVTQMGNDKSIKCEQNLGHDTMYWYKQDSKKFLKIMFSYNNKELIINETVPNRFSPKSPDKAHLNLHINSLELGDSAVYFCASSNKGLSNEKLFFGSGTQLSVL.